This T cell receptor (beta chain) was observed in a study of blood T cell repertoires in COVID-19. Study context: Sample material is recorded as cDNA or gDNA derived from T cells, B-cell-depleted T cells, or PBMCs.

Germline CDR1 MNHEY, CDR2 SMNVEV (reference sequence). CDR3 length: 14 amino acids. V was pared by 0 bases and J by 1 base, with 6 bases between. Profiled with immunoSEQ multiplex PCR; TCRdb holds only in-frame clones, not every one. The repertoire includes some 150,000 clones, roughly 88% of them detected once, and more than 7.5% sits in the top ten. Sequencing was done on a sample of peripheral blood. The J gene is TRBJ2-5, the V gene TRBV27, with a weak D call TRBD2 (6 bases). The clonotype originates from a woman between 45 and 65 years old with acute or convalescent COVID-19. The CDR3, as DNA: TGTGCCAGCAGTTTATCCGGGGGCCAAGAGACCCAGTACTTC. This sequence encodes CASSLSGGQETQYF.